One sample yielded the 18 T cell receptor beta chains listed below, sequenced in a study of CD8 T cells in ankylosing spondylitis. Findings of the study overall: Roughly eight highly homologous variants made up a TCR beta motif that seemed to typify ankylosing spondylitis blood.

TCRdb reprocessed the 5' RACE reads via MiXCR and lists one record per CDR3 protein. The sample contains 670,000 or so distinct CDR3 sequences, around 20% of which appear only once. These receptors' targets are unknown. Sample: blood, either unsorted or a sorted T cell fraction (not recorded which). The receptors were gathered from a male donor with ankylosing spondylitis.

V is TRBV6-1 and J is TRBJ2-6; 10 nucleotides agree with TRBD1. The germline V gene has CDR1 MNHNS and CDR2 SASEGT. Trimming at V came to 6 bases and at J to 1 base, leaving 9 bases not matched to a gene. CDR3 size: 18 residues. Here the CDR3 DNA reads TGTGCCAGCAGGAGACAGGGGGCTACTTGGTCTGGGGCCAACGTCCTGACTTTC. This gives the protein CASRRQGATWSGANVLTF.

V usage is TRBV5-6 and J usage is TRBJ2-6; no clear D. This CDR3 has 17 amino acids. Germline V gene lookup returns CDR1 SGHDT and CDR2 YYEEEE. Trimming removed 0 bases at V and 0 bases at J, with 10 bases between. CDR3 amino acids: CASSLEAAYSGANVLTF. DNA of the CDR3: TGTGCCAGCAGCTTGGAAGCCGCCTACTCTGGGGCCAACGTCCTGACTTTC.

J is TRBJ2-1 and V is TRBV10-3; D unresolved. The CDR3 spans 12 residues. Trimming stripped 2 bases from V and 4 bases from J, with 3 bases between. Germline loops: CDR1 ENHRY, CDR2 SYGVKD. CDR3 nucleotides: TGTGCCATCAGTGAGGAGTACAATGAGCAGTTCTTC. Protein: CAISEEYNEQFF.

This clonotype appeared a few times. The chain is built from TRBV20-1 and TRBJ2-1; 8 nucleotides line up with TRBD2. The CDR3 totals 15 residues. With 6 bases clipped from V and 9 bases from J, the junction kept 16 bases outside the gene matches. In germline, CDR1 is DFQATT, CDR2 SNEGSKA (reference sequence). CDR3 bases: TGCAGTGCCCTCCCAAAGACTAGCGAGTTCCCTGAGCAGTTCTTC. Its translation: CSALPKTSEFPEQFF.

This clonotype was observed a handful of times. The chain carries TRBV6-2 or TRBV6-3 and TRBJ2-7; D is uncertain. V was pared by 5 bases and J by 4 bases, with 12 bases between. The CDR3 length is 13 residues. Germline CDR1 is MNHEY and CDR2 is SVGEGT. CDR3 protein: CASSESRPYEQYF. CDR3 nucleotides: TGTGCCAGCAGTGAGAGTCGCCCATACGAGCAGTACTTC.

CDR3: CASSKYSRHSPHSGANVLTF. Written as DNA, the CDR3 is TGTGCCAGCAGCAAATATTCGAGACACTCGCCCCACTCTGGGGCCAACGTCCTGACTTTC. The chain recombines TRBV21-1 with TRBJ2-6; TRBD1, the D gene given by the table, was not confirmed from the DNA. TRBV21-1 is described as a pseudogene. CDR3 size: 20 residues.

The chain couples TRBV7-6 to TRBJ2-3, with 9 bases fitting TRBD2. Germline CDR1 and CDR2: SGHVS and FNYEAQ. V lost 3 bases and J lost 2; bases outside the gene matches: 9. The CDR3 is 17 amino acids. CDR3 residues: CASSLVASGDYTDTQYF. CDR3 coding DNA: TGTGCCAGCAGCTTGGTGGCTAGCGGGGACTACACAGATACGCAGTATTTT. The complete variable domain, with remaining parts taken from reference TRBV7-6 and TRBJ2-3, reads GAGVSQSPRYKVTKRGQDVALRCDPISGHVSLYWYRQALGQGPEFLTYFNYEAQQDKSGLPNDRFSAERPEGSISTLTIQRTEQRDSAMYRCASSLVASGDYTDTQYFGPGTRLTVL.

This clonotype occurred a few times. The CDR3 spells CSGGLGQLKETQYF. The DNA for the CDR3 is TGCAGTGGGGGCCTTGGACAGCTTAAAGAGACCCAGTACTTC. The J gene is TRBJ2-5, the V gene TRBV20-1, with D possibly TRBD1 on 6 matching bases. The CDR3 spans 14 residues. In germline, CDR1 is DFQATT, CDR2 SNEGSKA (reference sequence). V was pared by 7 bases and J by 3 bases, with 18 bases between.

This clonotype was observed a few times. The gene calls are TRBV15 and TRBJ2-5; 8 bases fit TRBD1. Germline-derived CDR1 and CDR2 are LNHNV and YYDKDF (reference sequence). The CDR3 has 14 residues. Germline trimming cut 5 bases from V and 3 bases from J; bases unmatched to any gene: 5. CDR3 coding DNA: TGTGCCACCAGCCCGCGGACAGGGAAAGAGACCCAGTACTTC. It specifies CATSPRTGKETQYF.

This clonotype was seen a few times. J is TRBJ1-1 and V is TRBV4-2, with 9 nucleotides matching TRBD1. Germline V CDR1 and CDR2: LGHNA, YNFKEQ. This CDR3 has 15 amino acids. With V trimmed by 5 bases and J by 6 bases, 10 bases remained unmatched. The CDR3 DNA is TGTGCCAGCAGCTCTACGACAGGGGGATCTCCTGAAGCTTTCTTT. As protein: CASSSTTGGSPEAFF.

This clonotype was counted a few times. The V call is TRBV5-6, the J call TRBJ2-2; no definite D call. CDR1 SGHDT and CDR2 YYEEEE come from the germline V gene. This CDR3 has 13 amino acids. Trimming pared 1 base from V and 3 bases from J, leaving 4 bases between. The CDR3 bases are TGTGCCAGCAGCTTGAAAGACACCGGGGAGCTGTTTTTT. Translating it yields CASSLKDTGELFF.

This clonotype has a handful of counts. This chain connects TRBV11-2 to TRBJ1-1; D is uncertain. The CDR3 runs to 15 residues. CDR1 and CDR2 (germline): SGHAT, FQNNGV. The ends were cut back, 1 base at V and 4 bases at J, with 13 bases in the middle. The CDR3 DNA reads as TGTGCCAGCAGCTTAGTCCCTGACGTGACCACTGAAGCTTTCTTT. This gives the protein CASSLVPDVTTEAFF.

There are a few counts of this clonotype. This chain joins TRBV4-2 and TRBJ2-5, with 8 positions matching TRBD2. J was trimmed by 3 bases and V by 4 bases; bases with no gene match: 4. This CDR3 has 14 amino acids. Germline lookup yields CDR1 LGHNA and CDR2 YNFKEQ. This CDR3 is CASSPPGGKETQYF. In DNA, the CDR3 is TGTGCCAGCAGCCCCCCGGGAGGGAAAGAGACCCAGTACTTC.

The DNA of the CDR3 is TGTGCCAGCAGCTTAGGGGGGTCTAGCGGGAGCAATGAGCAGTTCTTC. This codes for CASSLGGSSGSNEQFF. The rearrangement links TRBV7-8 to TRBJ2-1, with 10 bases that match TRBD2. The CDR3 has 16 residues. V lost 1 base to trimming and J lost 6 bases; unmatched junction nucleotides: 6. Germline assignment: CDR1 SGHVS and CDR2 FQNEAQ. Full variable domain (outside the CDR3, taken from reference TRBV7-8 and TRBJ2-1): GAGVSQSPRYKVAKRGQDVALRCDPISGHVSLFWYQQALGQGPEFLTYFQNEAQLDKSGLPSDRFFAERPEGSVSTLKIQRTQQEDSAVYLCASSLGGSSGSNEQFFGPGTRLTVL.

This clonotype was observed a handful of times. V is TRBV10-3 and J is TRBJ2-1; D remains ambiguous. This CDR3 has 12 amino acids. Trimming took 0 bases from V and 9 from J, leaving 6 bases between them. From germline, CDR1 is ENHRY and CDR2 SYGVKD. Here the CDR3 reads CAISESLPEQFF. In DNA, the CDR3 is TGTGCCATCAGTGAGTCACTACCTGAGCAGTTCTTC.

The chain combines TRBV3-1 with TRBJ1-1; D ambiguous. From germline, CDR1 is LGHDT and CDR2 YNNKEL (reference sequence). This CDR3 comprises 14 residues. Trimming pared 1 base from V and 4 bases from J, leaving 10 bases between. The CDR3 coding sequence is TGTGCCAGCAGCCAAGTTCGCGACTCCACTGAAGCTTTCTTT. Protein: CASSQVRDSTEAFF. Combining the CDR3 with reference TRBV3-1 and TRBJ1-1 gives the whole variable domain DTAVSQTPKYLVTQMGNDKSIKCEQNLGHDTMYWYKQDSKKFLKIMFSYNNKELIINETVPNRFSPKSPDKAHLNLHINSLELGDSAVYFCASSQVRDSTEAFFGQGTRLTVV.

CDR3 loop: CSVVPAGPGGGITGELFF. Here the CDR3 DNA reads TGCAGCGTTGTACCTGCTGGTCCCGGGGGGGGGATCACCGGGGAGCTGTTTTTT. The chain combines TRBV29-1 with TRBJ2-2, with 8 bases aligning to TRBD2. Trimming removed 4 bases from V and 4 bases from J; junction bases left unmatched: 17. There are 18 residues in the CDR3. The germline V gene has CDR1 SQVTM and CDR2 ANQGSEA.

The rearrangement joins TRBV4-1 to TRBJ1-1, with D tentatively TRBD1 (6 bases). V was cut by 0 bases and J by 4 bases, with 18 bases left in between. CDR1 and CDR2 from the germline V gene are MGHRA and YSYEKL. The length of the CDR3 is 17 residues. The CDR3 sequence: CASSQDRTAGGGTEAFF. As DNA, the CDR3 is TGCGCCAGCAGCCAAGATAGGACGGCCGGAGGGGGCACTGAAGCTTTCTTT.